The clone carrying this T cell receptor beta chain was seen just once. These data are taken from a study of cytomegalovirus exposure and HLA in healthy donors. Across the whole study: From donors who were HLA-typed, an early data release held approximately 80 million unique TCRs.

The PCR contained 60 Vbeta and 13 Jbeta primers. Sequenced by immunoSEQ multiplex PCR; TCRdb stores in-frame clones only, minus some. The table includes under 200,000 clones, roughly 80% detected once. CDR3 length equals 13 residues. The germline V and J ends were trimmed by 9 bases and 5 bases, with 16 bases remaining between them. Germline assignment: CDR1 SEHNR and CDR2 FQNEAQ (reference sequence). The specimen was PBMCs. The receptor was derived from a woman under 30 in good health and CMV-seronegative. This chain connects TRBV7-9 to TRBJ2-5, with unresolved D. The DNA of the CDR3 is TGTGCCAGTACGAGCCCCGACGGGGAGACCCAGTACTTC. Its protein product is CASTSPDGETQYF.